The clone carrying this TCR beta chain was found a few times. The target antigen is unknown. This CDR3 is also generated by other DNA sequences in the sample. The authors' processing: ImmunoSEQ gave junction-only sequences without quality scores, so filtering differed. Clones were read by immunoSEQ multiplex PCR, and TCRdb kept only the in-frame ones, dropping some. V, J and clone size were drawn from that table, and D and trimming were deduced from the DNA. The repertoire holds 450,000 to 650,000 clones, roughly 79% seen once, with around 11% in the top ten. This specimen comes from a study of shared clonotypes between healthy human individuals. General observations from the study: Tissues were not sampled, only blood, and their repertoires likely differ.

This CDR3 comprises 17 residues. Germline V gene sequence: CDR1 SGHDT, CDR2 YYEEEE. Trimming pared 6 bases from V and 1 base from J, leaving 22 bases between. The chain is built from TRBV5-6 and TRBJ1-1; D might be TRBD1 (6 bases). The source of this sequence is a woman aged 40 to 50 in good health. Some clones in this sample may be carry-over from other donors' samples. The sequenced sample was PBMCs. This CDR3 reads CASKGGGGVRENTEAFF. The CDR3 coding sequence is TGTGCCAGCAAGGGGGGTGGAGGTGTCCGGGAGAACACTGAAGCTTTCTTT.